The 30 T cell receptor beta chains reported below all come from one sample, sequenced in a study of glioma-infiltrating T cells. Using RNA template, CDR3s of TCR alpha and beta were amplified with iRepertoire arm-PCR. In TCRdb, the multiplex PCR reads were re-called with MiXCR into one record per CDR3 protein. The table lists under 200,000 distinct CDR3 sequences, approximately 40% of them singletons. Sequenced sample: glioma tissue, nonneoplastic brain tissue, or PBMCs (not recorded which). The receptor source for this set is a human donor with low-grade glioma or glioblastoma, undergoing nonglioma brain surgery, or in good health (not recorded which).

Worth noting for this clonotype: One junction end does not reproduce the germline sequence, and a read error may be involved. The genes are TRBV28 and TRBJ2-1; either TRBD1 or TRBD2 may supply D (5 bases each). This CDR3 is 12 amino acids long. Germline V gene sequence: CDR1 MDHEN, CDR2 SYDVKM. DNA for the CDR3: TGTGCCAGAAGGACGACAGAGGGTGAGAAGTTCTTC. Protein sequence: CARRTTEGEKFF.

Only a few counts were recorded for this clonotype. This chain uses TRBV29-1 with TRBJ2-1; 8 nucleotides align to TRBD2. The germline V gene encodes CDR1 SQVTM and CDR2 ANQGSEA. This CDR3 contains 14 residues. After removal of 6 bases from V and 2 bases from J, the junction contained 6 bases not matched to a gene. This chain's CDR3 is CSVILAGPYNEQFF. The CDR3 DNA is TGCAGCGTGATCCTAGCGGGCCCCTACAATGAGCAGTTCTTC.

This clonotype was observed a handful of times. This rearrangement joins TRBV29-1 to TRBJ1-1; no definite D call. CDR3 size: 12 residues. In germline, CDR1 is SQVTM, CDR2 ANQGSEA. V gave up 6 bases and J gave up 1 base, with 9 bases separating them. The CDR3 protein is CSVAPGNTEAFF. CDR3 sequence (DNA): TGCAGCGTGGCCCCCGGGAACACTGAAGCTTTCTTT.

The chain couples TRBV7-9 to TRBJ1-1; TRBD1 might be the D (6 bases). The CDR3 covers 17 residues. Trimming stripped 6 bases from V and 5 bases from J, with 25 bases between. Germline loops: CDR1 SEHNR, CDR2 FQNEAQ (reference sequence). Here the CDR3 DNA reads TGTGCCAGCAGTTTTGGGCCGGGACATGGATTACGGACTGAAGCTTTCTTT. It yields the protein CASSFGPGHGLRTEAFF.

This clonotype was observed many times. The chain is built from TRBV28 and TRBJ2-3; tentatively, D is TRBD2 (6 bases). CDR3 length: 13 residues. CDR1 and CDR2 (germline): MDHEN, SYDVKM. V lost 8 bases and J 5 bases, leaving 14 bases between the germline ends. The CDR3, as DNA: TGTGCCAGCTGCTGGGACTCACAAGATACGCAGTATTTT. Translation gives CASCWDSQDTQYF.

The rearrangement links TRBV19 to TRBJ2-3; D is unresolved. Germline V CDR1 and CDR2: LNHDA, SQIVND (reference sequence). The CDR3 consists of 15 residues. Trimming pared 4 bases from V and 3 bases from J, leaving 14 bases between. CDR3 protein: CASSTSTPRTDTQYF. CDR3 nucleotides: TGTGCCAGTAGTACATCGACACCTAGAACAGATACGCAGTATTTT.

This clonotype was observed a handful of times. V and J are TRBV2 and TRBJ1-1; no definite D call. The germline CDR1 and CDR2 sequences are SNHLY and FYNNEI. This CDR3 has 15 amino acids. Trimming removed 4 bases at V and 5 bases at J, with 17 bases between. This CDR3 is CASSGTGKAGTEAFF. The CDR3 DNA follows: TGTGCCAGCAGTGGAACGGGGAAAGCAGGTACTGAAGCTTTCTTT. The full variable domain, completed using reference TRBV2 and TRBJ1-1, is EPEVTQTPSHQVTQMGQEVILRCVPISNHLYFYWYRQILGQKVEFLVSFYNNEISEKSEIFDDQFSVERPDGSNFTLKIRSTKLEDSAMYFCASSGTGKAGTEAFFGQGTRLTVV.

In this sample, this clonotype turned up many times. V gene TRBV28 combines with J gene TRBJ1-5, with D perhaps matching TRBD1 (5 bases). Trimming took off 3 bases at V and 1 base at J, with 13 bases between the two ends. CDR1 is MDHEN, CDR2 SYDVKM, per germline. The CDR3 sequence is 16 residues long. The CDR3 bases are TGTGCCAGCAGTTTTAGGTGGGGGTTGAGCAATCAGCCCCAGCATTTT. It encodes CASSFRWGLSNQPQHF.

This clonotype was counted only a few times. The chain is built from TRBV11-2 and TRBJ1-4; D is possibly TRBD1 (5 bases). In germline, CDR1 is SGHAT, CDR2 FQNNGV. Deletions cut 0 bases from V and 7 bases from J, with 15 bases between. There are 16 residues in the CDR3. The DNA for the CDR3 is TGTGCCAGCAGCTTAGATACAGACATTCAGGGTGAAAAACTGTTTTTT. Amino acid sequence: CASSLDTDIQGEKLFF.

This chain uses TRBV19 with TRBJ2-5; D not resolved. Trimming left V 5 bases short and J 2 bases short, with 9 bases between. Germline V gene data show CDR1 as LNHDA and CDR2 as SQIVND (reference sequence). The length of the CDR3 is 13 residues. The CDR3 DNA reads TGTGCCAGTAGTTCCTCCCTGCAAGAGACCCAGTACTTC. Encoded protein: CASSSSLQETQYF.

The chain couples TRBV12-3 or TRBV12-4 to TRBJ2-7; no firm D call. TRBJ2-5 explains the end of the DNA better; the J call may be wrong. The CDR3 runs 12 residues. The CDR3 DNA follows: TGTGCCAGCAGTTTATATCCAGGGACCCAGTACTTC. Translating it yields CASSLYPGTQYF.

This clonotype came up many times. The DNA for the CDR3 is TGTGCCAGCAGGTTTCGGACCGGGGAGCTGTTTTTT. Amino acids: CASRFRTGELFF. The chain employs TRBV28 and TRBJ2-2; D remains unclear. CDR1 and CDR2 from the germline V gene are MDHEN and SYDVKM. The CDR3 is made up of 12 amino acids. The germline V and J ends were trimmed by 6 bases and 5 bases, with 7 bases remaining between them.

This clonotype was counted a few times. The chain joins TRBV18 to TRBJ2-7; 8 bases are a match to TRBD2. V shed 3 bases, J shed 3 bases, and the junction held 7 bases outside the gene matches. The CDR3 has 15 residues. The germline V gene has CDR1 KGHSH and CDR2 LQKENI. CDR3 coding DNA: TGTGCCAGCTCACCGGGGGTAGCGGGAAACTACGAGCAGTACTTC. Translation gives CASSPGVAGNYEQYF.

The chain links TRBV27 to TRBJ2-7, with a possible D match to TRBD2 (5 bases). Trimming removed 8 bases at V and 1 base at J, with 12 bases between. This CDR3 has 13 amino acids. Germline V gene data show CDR1 as MNHEY and CDR2 as SMNVEV (reference sequence). The DNA of the CDR3 is TGTGCCAGCTTAGCGTATCGGTCCTACGAGCAGTACTTC. The encoded protein is CASLAYRSYEQYF.

In this sample, this clonotype turned up a few times. This chain links TRBV12-3 or TRBV12-4 with TRBJ2-3; 8 positions match TRBD2. The CDR3 is made up of 15 amino acids. The ends lost 8 bases at V and 6 bases at J; junction bases unmatched: 13. As DNA, the CDR3 is TGTGCCAGCCATTCTAGCGGGTCAAAAATGGATACGCAGTATTTT. Translated, it gives CASHSSGSKMDTQYF.

This clonotype appeared many times. V gene TRBV27 combines with J gene TRBJ2-1, with TRBD2 matching 7 bases. CDR1 MNHEY and CDR2 SMNVEV come from the germline V gene (reference sequence). V was clipped by 5 bases and J by 6 bases; unmatched bases: 7. CDR3 length: 14 amino acids. The CDR3 DNA reads as TGTGCCAGCAGTCCACCGGGACTACTCAATGAGCAGTTCTTC. It specifies CASSPPGLLNEQFF.

This clonotype appeared many times. This chain joins TRBV12-3 or TRBV12-4 and TRBJ2-3, with TRBD2 as a possible D gene (6 bases). The CDR3 totals 14 residues. V was cut by 6 bases and J by 2 bases, with 12 bases left in between. CDR3 residues: CASSYSGDTDTQYF. CDR3 in DNA: TGTGCCAGCAGCTATAGCGGAGACACAGATACGCAGTATTTT.

Turning to this clonotype: A read error may explain this, as a much larger clone is one base away. The genes are TRBV2 and TRBJ2-7; D unresolved. The CDR3 has 15 amino acids. Germline V gives CDR1 SNHLY, CDR2 FYNNEI. Written as DNA, the CDR3 is TGTTCCAGCAGTGAAGCGCTTTCCCTATCCTACGAGCAGTACTTC. Residues: CSSSEALSLSYEQYF. Together with reference TRBV2 and TRBJ2-7, the CDR3 gives the full variable domain: EPEVTQTPSHQVTQMGQEVILRCVPISNHLYFYWYRQILGQKVEFLVSFYNNEISEKSEIFDDQFSVERPDGSNFTLKIRSTKLEDSAMYFCSSSEALSLSYEQYFGPGTRLTVT.

This clonotype was detected a few times. The chain couples TRBV3-1 to TRBJ1-1, with D uncertain. V was clipped by 0 bases and J by 5 bases, with 10 bases between them. Germline values: CDR1 LGHDT, CDR2 YNNKEL (reference sequence). The CDR3 runs 14 residues. CDR3 amino acids: CASSQEGSGTEAFF. The CDR3 coding sequence is TGTGCCAGCAGCCAAGAAGGGTCGGGGACTGAAGCTTTCTTT.

In its sample, this clonotype is medium-sized (0.01 to 0.1%). This chain joins TRBV20-1 and TRBJ2-3; tentative D call: TRBD2 (6 bases). The V gene's germline CDR1 is DFQATT and CDR2 SNEGSKA (reference sequence). Trimming pared 6 bases from V and 8 bases from J, leaving 18 bases between. The CDR3 is 13 residues long. The CDR3 spells CSAAGRDQTTQYF. The CDR3, as DNA: TGCAGTGCAGCTGGGCGGGACCAGACTACGCAGTATTTT.

Concerning this clonotype: This could be a read error, since a much larger clone is one nucleotide away. This chain links TRBV6-5 with TRBJ2-7; 7 bases agree with TRBD1. V was clipped by 5 bases and J by 0 bases; unmatched bases: 7. CDR3 length equals 15 residues. CDR1 is MNHEY and CDR2 is SVGAGI in the germline V gene. CDR3: CASSTPRQGSYEQYF. The CDR3 region has the DNA TGTGCCAGCAGTACCCCAAGACAGGGCTCCTACGAGCAGTACTTC.

Remarks on this clonotype: This may be a read error: a much more frequent sequence differs by one nucleotide. The chain couples TRBV12-3 or TRBV12-4 to TRBJ2-5, with D possibly TRBD1 on 5 matching bases. The V and J ends lost 4 bases and 5 bases respectively, with 11 bases between them. The CDR3 runs to 13 residues. CDR3 sequence: CASSSTEDETQYF. As DNA, the CDR3 is TGTGCCAGCAGTTCGACAGAGGACGAGACCCAGTACTTC.

As regards this clonotype: The conserved final phenylalanine or tryptophan is absent from the CDR3, which likely points to a read error. This chain connects TRBV27 to TRBJ2-1; D unclear. This CDR3 comprises 15 residues. Trimming cost V 6 bases and J 0 bases, with 12 bases left between them. Germline CDR1 reads MNHEY; CDR2 reads SMNVEV (reference sequence). The DNA for the CDR3 is TGTGCCAGCAGATGTGACGGCAGCTCCTACAATGAGCAGTTCCTC. It translates to CASRCDGSSYNEQFL.

A word on this clonotype: This may come from a read error, since a much larger clone is one base off. The DNA for the CDR3 is TGTGCCAGCGGACGACAGGGGCCAAACTATGGCTACACCTTC. Translating it yields CASGRQGPNYGYTF. The V gene is TRBV28, the J gene TRBJ1-2; 8 nucleotides agree with TRBD1. The CDR3 is made up of 14 amino acids. V lost 8 bases to trimming and J lost 2 bases; unmatched junction nucleotides: 7. Germline-derived CDR1 and CDR2 are MDHEN and SYDVKM.

About this clonotype: A read error is possible here, since a much larger clone lies one base away. J is TRBJ1-1 and V is TRBV27; weak D call: TRBD1 (5 bases). With 5 bases removed from V and 12 bases from J, the gap between germline ends came to 25 bases. Germline assignment: CDR1 MNHEY and CDR2 SMNVEV (reference sequence). This CDR3 has 15 amino acids. The CDR3 DNA sequence: TGTGCCAGCAGTGAATGGACGTCCGGGGCCCAGGCGACTTTCTTT. Protein sequence: CASSEWTSGAQATFF.

This clonotype was seen a single time. A much larger clone is a single base away; this may be a read error. The chain employs TRBV28 and TRBJ2-7; 10 nucleotides line up with TRBD1. The CDR3 consists of 13 residues. CDR1 MDHEN and CDR2 SYDVKM come from the germline V gene. CDR3: CASTTGGLYGQYF. The CDR3 DNA reads TGTGCCAGCACGACAGGGGGCTTGTACGGGCAGTACTTC. The variable domain in full, with the rest retrieved from reference TRBV28 and TRBJ2-7, is DVKVTQSSRYLVKRTGEKVFLECVQDMDHENMFWYRQDPGLGLRLIYFSYDVKMKEKGDIPEGYSVSREKKERFSLILESASTNQTSMYLCASTTGGLYGQYFGPGTRLTVT.

This clonotype was picked up many times. V gene TRBV20-1 combines with J gene TRBJ2-3; 14 bases match TRBD2. V was clipped by 2 bases and J by 12 bases; unmatched bases: 10. The CDR3 runs to 15 residues. CDR1 and CDR2 from the germline V gene are DFQATT and SNEGSKA (reference sequence). DNA for the CDR3: TGCAGTGCTAGACCACCCGGGACTAGCGGGAGTTCACAGTATTTT. Translation: CSARPPGTSGSSQYF.

This clonotype was seen many times. The CDR3: CSAPISGRAYNEQFF. The DNA of the CDR3 is TGCAGTGCTCCTATTAGCGGGAGGGCTTACAATGAGCAGTTCTTC. This sequence joins TRBV20-1 and TRBJ2-1, with 11 bases lining up with TRBD2. This CDR3 spans 15 amino acids. The ends lost 5 bases at V and 4 bases at J; junction bases unmatched: 7. CDR1 DFQATT and CDR2 SNEGSKA come from the germline V gene (reference sequence).

This clonotype was observed a handful of times. The J gene is TRBJ2-7, the V gene TRBV28; 8 nucleotides align to TRBD2. Germline V gene data show CDR1 as MDHEN and CDR2 as SYDVKM. J was trimmed by 2 bases and V by 4 bases; bases with no gene match: 10. The CDR3 sequence is 16 residues long. The CDR3 loop is CASSSPSGTRAYEQYF. The CDR3 nucleotides read TGTGCCAGCAGTTCCCCGTCCGGGACTAGGGCCTACGAGCAGTACTTC.

This clonotype has at least ten counts. The chain joins TRBV2 to TRBJ1-1; D not certain. The V end was cut by 4 bases, the J end by 1 base, with 7 bases between. Germline V lookup: CDR1 SNHLY, CDR2 FYNNEI. The CDR3 extends over 13 amino acids. The CDR3 DNA reads TGTGCCAGCAGTGGAACAGCGAACACTGAAGCTTTCTTT. Translating it yields CASSGTANTEAFF.